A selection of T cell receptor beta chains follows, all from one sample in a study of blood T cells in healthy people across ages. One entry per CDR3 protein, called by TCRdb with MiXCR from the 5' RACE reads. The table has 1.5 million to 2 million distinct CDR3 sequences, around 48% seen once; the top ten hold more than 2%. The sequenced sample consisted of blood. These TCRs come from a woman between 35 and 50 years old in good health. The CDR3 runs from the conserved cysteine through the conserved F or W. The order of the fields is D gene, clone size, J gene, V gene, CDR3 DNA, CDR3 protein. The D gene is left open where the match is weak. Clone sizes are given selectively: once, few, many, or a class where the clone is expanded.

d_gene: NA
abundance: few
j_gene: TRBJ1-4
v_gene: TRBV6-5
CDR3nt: TGTGCCAGTCGAACTTGGACGGCAACTAATGAAAAACTGTTTTTT
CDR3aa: CASRTWTATNEKLFF

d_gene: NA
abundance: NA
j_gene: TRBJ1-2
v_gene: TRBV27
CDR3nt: TGTGCCAGCGGACCGGGACGGTACTATGGCTACACCTTC
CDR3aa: CASGPGRYYGYTF

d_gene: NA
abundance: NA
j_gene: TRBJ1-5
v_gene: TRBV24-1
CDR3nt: TGTGCCACCGCGGATTCTAGCAATCAGCCCCAGCATTTT
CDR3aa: CATADSSNQPQHF

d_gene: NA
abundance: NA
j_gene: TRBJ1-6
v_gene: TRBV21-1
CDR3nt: TGTGCCAGCAGCAAACCCACCTATATTGATTTGGTCGGAGGGCCTTATTCACCCCTCCACTTT
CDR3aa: CASSKPTYIDLVGGPYSPLHF

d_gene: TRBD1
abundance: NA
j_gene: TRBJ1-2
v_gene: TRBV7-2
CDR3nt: TGTGCCAGCAGCACTCGACAGGGGGCGGGCTATGGCTACACCTTC
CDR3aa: CASSTRQGAGYGYTF

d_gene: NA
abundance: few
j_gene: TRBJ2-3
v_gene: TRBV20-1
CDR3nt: TGCAGTGCTAGAGTAAAGCCGGATACGATTTTTCGAGATACGCAGTATTTT
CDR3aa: CSARVKPDTIFRDTQYF

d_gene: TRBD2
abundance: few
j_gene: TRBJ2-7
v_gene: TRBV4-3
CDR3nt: TGCGCCAGCAGCCAAGAATCTTTCGCGGGGGGTTTGGTTGTCGAGCAGTACTTC
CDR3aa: CASSQESFAGGLVVEQYF

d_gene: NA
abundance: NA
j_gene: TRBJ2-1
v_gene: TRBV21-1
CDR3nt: TGTGCCAGCAGGAGGGACAGGACAGGGAACAATGAGCAGTTCTTC
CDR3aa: CASRRDRTGNNEQFF

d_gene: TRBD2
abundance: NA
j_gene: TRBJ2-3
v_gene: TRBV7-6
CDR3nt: TGTGCCAGCAGCTTAAGCGGGGGGGGGCATACGCAGTATTTT
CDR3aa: CASSLSGGGHTQYF

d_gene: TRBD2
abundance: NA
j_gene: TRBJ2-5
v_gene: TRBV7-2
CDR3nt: TGTGCCAGCAGCTTTTCTGGACTAGAGGGGGAGACCCAGTACTTC
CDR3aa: CASSFSGLEGETQYF

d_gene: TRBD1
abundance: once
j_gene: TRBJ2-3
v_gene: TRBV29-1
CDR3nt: TGCAGCGTTGAAAGTTTCGGTTTAGGACAGGGGATTCTAATCACAGATACGCAGTATTTT
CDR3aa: CSVESFGLGQGILITDTQYF

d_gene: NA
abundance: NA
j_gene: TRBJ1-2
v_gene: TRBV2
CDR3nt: TGTGCCAGCATCGAAAAAGAGACGGACCACTATGGCTACACCTTC
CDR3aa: CASIEKETDHYGYTF

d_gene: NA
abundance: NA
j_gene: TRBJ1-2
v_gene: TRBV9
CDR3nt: TGTGCCAGCAGCGTAGCCGGTCCAAACTATGGCTACACCTTC
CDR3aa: CASSVAGPNYGYTF

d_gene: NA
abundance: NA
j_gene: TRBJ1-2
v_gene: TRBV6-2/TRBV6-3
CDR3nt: TGTGCCAGCCAGGCAGGGGAATACTATGGCTACACCTTC
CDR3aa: CASQAGEYYGYTF

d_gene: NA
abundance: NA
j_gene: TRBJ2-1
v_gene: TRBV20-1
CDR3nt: TGCAGTGCTAGGGGATTTCTCCACAATGAGCAGTTCTTC
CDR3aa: CSARGFLHNEQFF

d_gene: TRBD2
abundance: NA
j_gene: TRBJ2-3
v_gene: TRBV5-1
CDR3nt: TGCGCCAGCAGCTTGTCGCGGGGGTCCCCAGATACGCAGTATTTT
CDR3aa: CASSLSRGSPDTQYF

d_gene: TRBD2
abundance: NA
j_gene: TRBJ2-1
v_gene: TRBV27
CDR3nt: TGTGCCAGCAGTTCTCGAACCAAGCGGGGGTCTTACAATGAGCAGTTCTTC
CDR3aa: CASSSRTKRGSYNEQFF

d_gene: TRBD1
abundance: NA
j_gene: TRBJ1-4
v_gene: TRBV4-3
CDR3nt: TGCGCCCGCAGCCAAGTACAGGGGGCAGGGGAAAAACTGTTTTTT
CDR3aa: CARSQVQGAGEKLFF

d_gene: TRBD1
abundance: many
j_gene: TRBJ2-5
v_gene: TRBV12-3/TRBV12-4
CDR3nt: TGTGCCAGCAGTTTTTGGGGGACAGGGGGTCAGACCCAGTACTTC
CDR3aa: CASSFWGTGGQTQYF

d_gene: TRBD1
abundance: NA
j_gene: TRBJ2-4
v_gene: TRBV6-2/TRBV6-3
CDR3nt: TGTGCCAGCAGACAGGGGGCCGGCAAAAACATTCAGTACTTC
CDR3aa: CASRQGAGKNIQYF

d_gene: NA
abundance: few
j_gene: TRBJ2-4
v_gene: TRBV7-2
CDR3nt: TGTGCCAGCAGCTTAACCGCCATGGCCAAAAACATTCAGTACTTC
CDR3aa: CASSLTAMAKNIQYF

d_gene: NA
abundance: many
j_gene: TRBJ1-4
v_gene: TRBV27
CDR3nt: TGTGCCAGCAGCTCCCTTAATGAAAAACTGTTTTTT
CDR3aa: CASSSLNEKLFF

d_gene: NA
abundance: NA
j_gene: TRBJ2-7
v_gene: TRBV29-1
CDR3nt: TGCAGCGCTGCTCCCGGACCCGATTCGGCCGAGCAGTACTTC
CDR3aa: CSAAPGPDSAEQYF

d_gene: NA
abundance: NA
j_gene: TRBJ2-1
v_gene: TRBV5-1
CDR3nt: TGCGCCAGCAGCCCGGACCCTACCTCCTACAATGAGCAGTTCTTC
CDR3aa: CASSPDPTSYNEQFF

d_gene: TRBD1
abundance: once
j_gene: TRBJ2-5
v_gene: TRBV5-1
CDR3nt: TGCGCCAGCAGCTTGGCGGGACAGGGAGGACATGAGCAGTACTTC
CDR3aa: CASSLAGQGGHEQYF

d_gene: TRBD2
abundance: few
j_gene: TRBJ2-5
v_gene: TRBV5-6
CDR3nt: TGTGCCAGCAGCTCCCTTGTGGAGCGGGGGGTGGAGACCCAGTACTTC
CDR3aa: CASSSLVERGVETQYF

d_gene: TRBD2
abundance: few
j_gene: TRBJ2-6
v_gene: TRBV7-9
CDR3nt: TGTGCCGGGAGGGGCTCTGGGGCCAACGTCCTGACTTTC
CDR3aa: CAGRGSGANVLTF

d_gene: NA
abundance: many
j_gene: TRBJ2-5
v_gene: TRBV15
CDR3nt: TGTGCCACCAGCAGAGCAGGGACTCAAGAGACCCAGTACTTC
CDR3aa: CATSRAGTQETQYF

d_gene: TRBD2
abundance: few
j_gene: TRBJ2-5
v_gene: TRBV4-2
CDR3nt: TGTGCCAGCAGCCAAGAGATCATGGTAGCGACTAGCGGGAAAGAGACCCAGTACTTC
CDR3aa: CASSQEIMVATSGKETQYF

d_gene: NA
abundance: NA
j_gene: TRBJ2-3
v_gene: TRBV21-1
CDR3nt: TGTGCCAGCAGCAAAGCTGGGACAGGGGACACAGATACGCAGTATTTT
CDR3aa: CASSKAGTGDTDTQYF

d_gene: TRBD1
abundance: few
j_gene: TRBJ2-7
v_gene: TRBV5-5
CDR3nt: TGTGCCAGCAGCTTGGCGGACAGGGTCTACGAGCAGTACTTC
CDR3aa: CASSLADRVYEQYF

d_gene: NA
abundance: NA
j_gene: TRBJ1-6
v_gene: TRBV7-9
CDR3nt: TGTGCCAGCAGCTTCGACCGGGCGACTAATTCACCCCTCCACTTT
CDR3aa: CASSFDRATNSPLHF

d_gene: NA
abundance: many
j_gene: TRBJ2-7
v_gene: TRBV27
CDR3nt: TGTGCCAGCAGCTTACAGACAGGAGGCTCCTACGAGCAGTACTTC
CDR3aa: CASSLQTGGSYEQYF